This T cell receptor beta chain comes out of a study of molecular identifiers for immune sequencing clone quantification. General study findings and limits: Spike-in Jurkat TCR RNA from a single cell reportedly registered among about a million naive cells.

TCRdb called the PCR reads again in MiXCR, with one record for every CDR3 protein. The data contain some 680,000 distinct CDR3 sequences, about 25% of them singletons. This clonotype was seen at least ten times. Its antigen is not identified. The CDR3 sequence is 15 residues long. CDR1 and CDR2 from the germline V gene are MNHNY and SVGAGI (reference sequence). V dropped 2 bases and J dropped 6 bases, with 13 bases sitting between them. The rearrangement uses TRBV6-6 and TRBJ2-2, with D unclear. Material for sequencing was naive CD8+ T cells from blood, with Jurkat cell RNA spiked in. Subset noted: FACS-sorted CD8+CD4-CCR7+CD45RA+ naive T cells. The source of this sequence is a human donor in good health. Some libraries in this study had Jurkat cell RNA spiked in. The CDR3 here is CASSYAQVQAGELFF. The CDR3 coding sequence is TGTGCCAGCAGTTACGCGCAGGTCCAGGCCGGGGAGCTGTTTTTT.